This T cell receptor (beta chain) was recovered during a study of shared clonotypes between healthy human individuals. Here immunoSEQ multiplex PCR was the method, and the copy in TCRdb shows in-frame clones only, minus some. The sample holds about 1.9 million clones, 93% seen once. V dropped 4 bases and J dropped 0 bases, with 10 bases sitting between them. The CDR3 covers 14 residues. CDR1 and CDR2 from the germline V gene are MNHEY and SVGAGI. Positive CCR7 selection of CD45RO-negative cells yielded the naive CD8 cells, and terminally differentiated effector memory CD45RA+ cells were excluded. Sequencing used naive CD8+ T cells from PBMCs. The chain employs TRBV6-5 and TRBJ2-7, with D possibly matching TRBD1 (6 bases). The TCR sequence derives from a man aged 18 to 30 in good health. Some clones in this sample may be carry-over from other donors' samples. CDR3 DNA sequence: TGTGCCAGCAGTTTTACAGGGATCTCCTACGAGCAGTACTTC. This translates into CASSFTGISYEQYF.